Below, 24 T cell receptor beta chains from the same sample are listed, as sequenced in a study of T-cell memory formation after mild COVID-19. TCRdb recomputed calls from the 5' RACE reads with MiXCR, one row per CDR3 protein. The sample lists about 130,000 distinct CDR3 sequences, approximately 15% seen once, with roughly 14% in the top ten. The material sequenced was PBMCs or a T cell subset sorted from them (not recorded which). The origin of the receptors is an adult woman who had mild COVID-19 (a few samples of this study predate the infection). Cell type and time point are not known.

The rearrangement joins TRBV5-4 to TRBJ2-7; TRBD1 is a possible D gene (6 bases). Germline V gene lookup returns CDR1 SGHNT and CDR2 YYREEE (reference sequence). This CDR3 has 15 residues. V was trimmed by 4 bases and J by 2 bases, leaving 16 bases between them. This CDR3 is CASSDVRDNPYEQYF. CDR3 DNA sequence: TGTGCCAGCAGCGACGTCCGGGACAATCCCTACGAGCAGTACTTC.

This clonotype was detected only a few times. An end of the junction does not agree with germline; a read error may underlie this. The rearrangement links TRBV7-8 to TRBJ2-3; TRBD2 matches 10 bases. The V gene's germline CDR1 is SGHVS and CDR2 FQNEAQ. The CDR3 runs 17 residues. The CDR3 loop is CTSSLVVSGGPTDTQYF. The CDR3 DNA is TGTACCAGCAGCTTAGTAGTTAGCGGGGGGCCCACAGATACGCAGTATTTT.

This clonotype was detected only a few times. This chain's CDR3 is CASSSGLAENTDTQYF. CDR3 nucleotides: TGTGCCAGCAGTTCCGGACTAGCGGAAAACACAGATACGCAGTATTTT. The rearrangement uses TRBV12-3 or TRBV12-4 and TRBJ2-3; TRBD2 matches at 10 bases. The CDR3 totals 16 residues. Germline trimming cut 4 bases from V and 2 bases from J; bases unmatched to any gene: 6.

This clonotype was seen a few times. This chain uses TRBV7-2 with TRBJ2-3; 8 nucleotides line up with TRBD2. Germline V gene lookup returns CDR1 SGHTA and CDR2 FQGNSA. The V segment lost 4 bases and the J segment 0 bases; nucleotides outside the gene matches: 6. This CDR3 has 16 amino acids. The CDR3 coding sequence is TGTGCCAGCAGCTCACTAGCGGCTGTAAGCACAGATACGCAGTATTTT. Translating gives CASSSLAAVSTDTQYF.

The chain links TRBV20-1 to TRBJ1-3; no definite D call. From germline, CDR1 is DFQATT and CDR2 SNEGSKA (reference sequence). The V end was cut by 3 bases, the J end by 0 bases, with 9 bases between. The CDR3 sequence is 14 residues long. The CDR3 region is CSASHGGSGNTIYF. For the CDR3, the DNA is TGCAGTGCTAGTCATGGAGGCTCTGGAAACACCATATATTTT.

The chain couples TRBV4-1 to TRBJ2-1; tentatively, D is TRBD1 or TRBD2 (6 bases each). This CDR3 has 15 residues. V was clipped by 1 base and J by 5 bases, with 12 bases between them. CDR1 MGHRA and CDR2 YSYEKL come from the germline V gene. The CDR3 is CASSQVRGQDNEQFF. The CDR3 coding sequence is TGCGCCAGCAGCCAAGTCCGGGGGCAGGACAATGAGCAGTTCTTC.

The chain employs TRBV5-5 and TRBJ1-1; possible D gene TRBD1, 6 bases. Germline V gene sequence: CDR1 SGHKS, CDR2 YYEKEE (reference sequence). V lost 3 bases, J lost 3 bases, and 24 bases lay in between. CDR3 length equals 18 residues. For the CDR3, the DNA is TGTGCCAGCAGCTCACTGGACAGACGTGGGTTCCCTGACACTGAAGCTTTCTTT. It codes for CASSSLDRRGFPDTEAFF. Combining the CDR3 with reference TRBV5-5 and TRBJ1-1 gives the whole variable domain DAGVTQSPTHLIKTRGQQVTLRCSPISGHKSVSWYQQVLGQGPQFIFQYYEKEERGRGNFPDRFSARQFPNYSSELNVNALLLGDSALYLCASSSLDRRGFPDTEAFFGQGTRLTVV.

The chain employs TRBV12-3 or TRBV12-4 and TRBJ2-1, with D hard to call. Trimming took off 8 bases at V and 3 bases at J, with 17 bases between the two ends. This CDR3 contains 15 residues. In DNA form, the CDR3 reads TGTGCCAGCGCTGTTTTGGCTCACCGCTACAATGAGCAGTTCTTC. This codes for CASAVLAHRYNEQFF.

J is TRBJ2-1 and V is TRBV20-1, with TRBD2 identical over 10 bases. With 6 bases clipped from V and 6 bases from J, the junction kept 8 bases outside the gene matches. This CDR3 region has 14 residues. Germline loops: CDR1 DFQATT, CDR2 SNEGSKA (reference sequence). The CDR3 loop reads CSAPRTSGPNEQFF. The CDR3, as DNA: TGCAGTGCCCCCCGGACTAGCGGTCCCAATGAGCAGTTCTTC.

This clonotype was seen more than once but under ten times. V is TRBV7-9 and J is TRBJ1-2, with D maybe TRBD1 (5 bases). Germline CDR1 is SEHNR and CDR2 is FQNEAQ (reference sequence). V was clipped by 1 base and J by 1 base, with 10 bases between them. This CDR3 contains 15 residues. The CDR3 protein is CASSLGGGVNYGYTF. The CDR3 DNA follows: TGTGCCAGCAGCTTAGGGGGCGGAGTTAACTATGGCTACACCTTC.

This clonotype has a handful of counts. The CDR3 DNA sequence: TGCGCCAGCAGATATTCGACTAGCGCCCAAGAGACCCAGTACTTC. Translated, it gives CASRYSTSAQETQYF. The gene calls are TRBV5-1 and TRBJ2-5; 8 positions agree with TRBD2. The CDR3 loop spans 15 amino acids. Per the germline V gene, CDR1 is SGHRS and CDR2 is YFSETQ. The V and J ends lost 5 bases and 1 base, in that order; junction bases with no gene match: 7.

There are a few counts of this clonotype. The J gene is TRBJ1-1, the V gene TRBV25-1; tentatively, D is TRBD1 (6 bases). This CDR3 region has 14 residues. Germline assignment: CDR1 MGHDK and CDR2 SYGVNS. V was pared by 5 bases and J by 4 bases, with 14 bases between. The CDR3 here is CASSPTGSGTEAFF. The CDR3 DNA reads TGTGCCAGCAGTCCGACAGGATCGGGCACTGAAGCTTTCTTT.

CDR3 bases: TGCGCCAGCAGCGTTCCTGAAAGAAACTATGGCTACACCTTC. Translation gives CASSVPERNYGYTF. The chain recombines TRBV5-1 with TRBJ1-2; D uncertain. With 4 bases removed from V and 2 bases from J, the gap between germline ends came to 12 bases. This CDR3 comprises 14 residues. Germline values: CDR1 SGHRS, CDR2 YFSETQ.

This clonotype was detected ten times or more. V gene TRBV5-1 combines with J gene TRBJ2-6, with D unclear. CDR3 length: 17 residues. V lost 6 bases to trimming and J lost 0 bases, with 16 bases between them. Per germline, CDR1 SGHRS and CDR2 YFSETQ. The CDR3 region is CASTFGPLYSGANVLTF. Here the CDR3 DNA reads TGCGCCAGCACCTTTGGCCCACTATACTCTGGGGCCAACGTCCTGACTTTC.

This clonotype was recorded at least ten times. The chain recombines TRBV27 with TRBJ2-1; TRBD2 matches at 7 bases. V lost 5 bases and J lost 3; bases outside the gene matches: 7. The CDR3 is 15 residues long. CDR1 is MNHEY and CDR2 is SMNVEV in the germline V gene (reference sequence). CDR3 nucleotide sequence: TGTGCCAGCAGTCTCTCAGCGGGGAACTACAATGAGCAGTTCTTC. It codes for CASSLSAGNYNEQFF.

This chain uses TRBV5-1 with TRBJ1-1, with D possibly matching TRBD1 (6 bases). Germline V gene data show CDR1 as SGHRS and CDR2 as YFSETQ. The CDR3 covers 15 residues. Trimming cost V 4 bases and J 0 bases, with 13 bases left between them. CDR3 in amino acids: CASSPGTNLNTEAFF. The CDR3 region has the DNA TGCGCCAGCAGCCCCGGGACAAATCTGAACACTGAAGCTTTCTTT.

This clonotype was observed a handful of times. This rearrangement joins TRBV9 to TRBJ2-6, with a tentative D call TRBD1 (6 bases). The germline V and J ends were trimmed by 3 bases and 4 bases, with 14 bases remaining between them. Germline CDR1 and CDR2: SGDLS and YYNGEE. The CDR3 is made up of 16 amino acids. The CDR3 region is CASSALSGAGANVLTF. CDR3 nucleotide sequence: TGTGCCAGCAGCGCACTCTCAGGGGCAGGGGCCAACGTCCTGACTTTC.

This clonotype came up a few times. The J gene is TRBJ2-1, the V gene TRBV7-8; 14 bases align to TRBD2. The trim removed 5 bases at V and 1 base at J, leaving 4 bases unmatched. In germline, CDR1 is SGHVS, CDR2 FQNEAQ. CDR3 size: 17 residues. The CDR3, as DNA: TGTGCCAGCAGCGCGCGACTAGCGGGGGGGTCCTACAATGAGCAGTTCTTC. Translated, it gives CASSARLAGGSYNEQFF.

This clonotype was counted at least ten times. V and J are TRBV7-2 and TRBJ2-3; D unclear. With 5 bases removed from V and 2 bases from J, the gap between germline ends came to 5 bases. Germline assignment: CDR1 SGHTA and CDR2 FQGNSA. The CDR3 has 12 residues. Written as DNA, the CDR3 is TGTGCCAGCAGCCCTTACACAGATACGCAGTATTTT. Its translation is CASSPYTDTQYF.

The V call is TRBV3-1, the J call TRBJ2-7, with 8 nucleotides matching TRBD1. V shed 1 base, J shed 2 bases, and the junction held 10 bases outside the gene matches. The CDR3 contains 17 residues. The V gene's germline CDR1 is LGHDT and CDR2 YNNKEL (reference sequence). The CDR3 DNA follows: TGTGCCAGCAGCCAAGGGGACTGGACAGGGCTCGCCTACGAGCAGTACTTC. It specifies CASSQGDWTGLAYEQYF.

The CDR3 region has the DNA TGTGCCAGCAGTTTAGGAGGGGCGGGCATTCAGTACTTC. Its protein is CASSLGGAGIQYF. The chain uses TRBV12-3 or TRBV12-4 and TRBJ2-4; D is perhaps TRBD1 or TRBD2 (5 bases each). Trimming took off 1 base at V and 9 bases at J, with 10 bases between the two ends. CDR3 length: 13 amino acids.

The chain joins TRBV5-1 to TRBJ2-7; 9 bases align to TRBD1. This CDR3 contains 15 residues. From germline, CDR1 is SGHRS and CDR2 YFSETQ. V lost 4 bases to trimming and J lost 2 bases; unmatched junction nucleotides: 7. The CDR3 spells CASSPGQGLAYEQYF. The CDR3, as DNA: TGCGCCAGCAGCCCGGGACAGGGTCTCGCCTACGAGCAGTACTTC. The full variable domain, its missing parts supplied by reference TRBV5-1 and TRBJ2-7, is KAGVTQTPRYLIKTRGQQVTLSCSPISGHRSVSWYQQTPGQGLQFLFEYFSETQRNKGNFPGRFSGRQFSNSRSEMNVSTLELGDSALYLCASSPGQGLAYEQYFGPGTRLTVT.

This clonotype has just a few counts. The V and J genes are TRBV4-2 and TRBJ1-1, with a possible D match to TRBD1 (5 bases). The CDR3 is made up of 12 amino acids. V was clipped by 6 bases and J by 0 bases, with 5 bases between them. Germline V gene lookup returns CDR1 LGHNA and CDR2 YNFKEQ. This CDR3 reads CASRQVNTEAFF. CDR3 bases: TGTGCCAGCAGACAGGTGAACACTGAAGCTTTCTTT.

The CDR3 here is CASSSWGQGDEQYF. Written as DNA, the CDR3 is TGCGCCAGCAGCTCGTGGGGACAGGGGGACGAGCAGTACTTC. The chain links TRBV5-1 to TRBJ2-7; 11 nucleotides match TRBD1. The junction had 4 bases not matched to a gene; V was cut back by 3 bases and J by 5 bases. The CDR3 consists of 14 residues. Germline V gene lookup returns CDR1 SGHRS and CDR2 YFSETQ.